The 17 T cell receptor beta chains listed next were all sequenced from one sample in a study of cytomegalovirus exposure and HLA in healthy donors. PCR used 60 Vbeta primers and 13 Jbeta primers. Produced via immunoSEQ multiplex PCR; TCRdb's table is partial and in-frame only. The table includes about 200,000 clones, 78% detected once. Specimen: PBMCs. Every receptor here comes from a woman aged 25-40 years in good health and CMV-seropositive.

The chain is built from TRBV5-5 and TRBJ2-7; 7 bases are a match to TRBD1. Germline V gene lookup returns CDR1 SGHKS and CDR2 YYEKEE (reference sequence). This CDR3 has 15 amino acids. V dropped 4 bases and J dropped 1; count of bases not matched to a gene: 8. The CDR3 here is CASSLLQGLSYEQYF. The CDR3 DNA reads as TGTGCCAGCAGCCTCCTACAGGGGTTGTCCTACGAGCAGTACTTC. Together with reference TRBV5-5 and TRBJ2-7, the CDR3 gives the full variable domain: DAGVTQSPTHLIKTRGQQVTLRCSPISGHKSVSWYQQVLGQGPQFIFQYYEKEERGRGNFPDRFSARQFPNYSSELNVNALLLGDSALYLCASSLLQGLSYEQYFGPGTRLTVT.

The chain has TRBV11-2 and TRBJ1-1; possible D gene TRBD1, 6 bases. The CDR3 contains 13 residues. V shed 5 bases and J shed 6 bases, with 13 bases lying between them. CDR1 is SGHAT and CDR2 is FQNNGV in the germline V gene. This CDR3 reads CASSPGTTPEAFF. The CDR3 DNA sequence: TGTGCCAGCAGCCCCGGGACAACGCCTGAAGCTTTCTTT.

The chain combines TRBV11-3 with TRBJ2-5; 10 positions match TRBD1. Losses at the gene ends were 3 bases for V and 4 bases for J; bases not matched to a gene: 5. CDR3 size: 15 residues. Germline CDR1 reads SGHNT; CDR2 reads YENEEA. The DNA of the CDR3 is TGTGCCAGCAGCTTCGGACAGGGGGTCGGAGAGACCCAGTACTTC. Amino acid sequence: CASSFGQGVGETQYF.

The CDR3 is CASSVTSGSYYEQYF. In nucleotides, the CDR3 is TGTGCCAGCAGCGTCACTAGCGGGAGCTACTACGAGCAGTACTTC. This chain links TRBV7-2 with TRBJ2-7; 11 bases line up with TRBD2. With V trimmed by 5 bases and J by 3 bases, 6 bases remained unmatched. In germline, CDR1 is SGHTA, CDR2 FQGNSA. This CDR3 has 15 amino acids.

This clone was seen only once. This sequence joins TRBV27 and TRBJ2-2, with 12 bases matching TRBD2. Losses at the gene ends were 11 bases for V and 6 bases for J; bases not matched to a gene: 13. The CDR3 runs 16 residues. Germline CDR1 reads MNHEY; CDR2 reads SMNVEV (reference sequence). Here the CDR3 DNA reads TGTGCCGCCGGAGCTAATCTAGCGGGAGGGGCCGGGGAGCTGTTTTTT. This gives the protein CAAGANLAGGAGELFF.

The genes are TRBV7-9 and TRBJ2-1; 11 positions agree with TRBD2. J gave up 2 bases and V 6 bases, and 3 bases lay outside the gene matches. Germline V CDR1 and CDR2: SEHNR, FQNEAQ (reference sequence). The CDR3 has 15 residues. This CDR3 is CASRISGRAYNEQFF. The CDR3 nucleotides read TGTGCCAGCAGAATTAGCGGGAGGGCCTACAATGAGCAGTTCTTC.

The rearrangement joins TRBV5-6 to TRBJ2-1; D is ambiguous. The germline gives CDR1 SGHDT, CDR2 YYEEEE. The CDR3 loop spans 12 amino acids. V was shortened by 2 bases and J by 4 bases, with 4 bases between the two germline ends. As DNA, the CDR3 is TGTGCCAGCAGCTTCGGGTACAATGAGCAGTTCTTC. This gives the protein CASSFGYNEQFF. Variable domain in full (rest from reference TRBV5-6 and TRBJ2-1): DAGVTQSPTHLIKTRGQQVTLRCSPKSGHDTVSWYQQALGQGPQFIFQYYEEEERQRGNFPDRFSGHQFPNYSSELNVNALLLGDSALYLCASSFGYNEQFFGPGTRLTVL.

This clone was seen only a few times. CDR3 nucleotides: TGTGCCAGCAGTTTCGGTCCGAACACTGAAGCTTTCTTT. It yields the protein CASSFGPNTEAFF. This rearrangement joins TRBV27 to TRBJ1-1, with unresolved D. CDR3 length: 13 residues. V was trimmed by 3 bases and J by 1 base, leaving 6 bases between them. Per germline, CDR1 MNHEY and CDR2 SMNVEV (reference sequence).

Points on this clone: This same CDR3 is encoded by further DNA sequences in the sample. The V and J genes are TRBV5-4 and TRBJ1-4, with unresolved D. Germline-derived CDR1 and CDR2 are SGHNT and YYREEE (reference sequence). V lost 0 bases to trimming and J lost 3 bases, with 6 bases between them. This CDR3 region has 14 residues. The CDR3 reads CASSLDRANEKLFF. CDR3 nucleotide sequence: TGTGCCAGCAGCTTGGATCGGGCTAATGAAAAACTGTTTTTT.

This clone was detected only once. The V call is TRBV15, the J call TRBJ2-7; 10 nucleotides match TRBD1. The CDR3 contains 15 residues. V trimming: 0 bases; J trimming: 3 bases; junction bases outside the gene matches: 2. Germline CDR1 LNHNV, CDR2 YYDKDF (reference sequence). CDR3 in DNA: TGTGCCACCAGCAGAGACCGGACAGGGGGCTACGAGCAGTACTTC. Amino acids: CATSRDRTGGYEQYF.

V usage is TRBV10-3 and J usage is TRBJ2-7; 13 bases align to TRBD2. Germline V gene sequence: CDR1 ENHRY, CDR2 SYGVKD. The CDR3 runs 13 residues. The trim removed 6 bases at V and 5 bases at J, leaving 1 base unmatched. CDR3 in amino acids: CAIRGTSGNEQYF. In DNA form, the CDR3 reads TGTGCCATCAGAGGGACTAGCGGGAACGAGCAGTACTTC.

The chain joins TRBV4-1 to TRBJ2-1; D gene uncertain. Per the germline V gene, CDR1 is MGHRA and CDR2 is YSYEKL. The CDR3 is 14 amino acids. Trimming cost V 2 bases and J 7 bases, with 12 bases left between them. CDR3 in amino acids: CASSQLQVLNEQFF. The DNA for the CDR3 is TGCGCCAGCAGCCAACTTCAGGTTCTAAATGAGCAGTTCTTC.

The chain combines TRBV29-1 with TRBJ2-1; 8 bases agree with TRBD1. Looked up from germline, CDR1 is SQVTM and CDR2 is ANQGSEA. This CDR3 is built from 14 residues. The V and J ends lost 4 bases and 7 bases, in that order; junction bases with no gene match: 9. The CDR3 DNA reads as TGCAGCGTTGTGAGGGGGACAGGTCAAAATGAGCAGTTCTTC. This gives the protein CSVVRGTGQNEQFF.

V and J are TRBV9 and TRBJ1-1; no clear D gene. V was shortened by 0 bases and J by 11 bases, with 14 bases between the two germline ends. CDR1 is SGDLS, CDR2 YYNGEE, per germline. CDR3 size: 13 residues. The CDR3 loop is CASSVVEGRRAFF. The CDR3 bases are TGTGCCAGCAGCGTAGTAGAGGGCAGACGCGCTTTCTTT. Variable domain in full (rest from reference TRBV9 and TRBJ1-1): DSGVTQTPKHLITATGQRVTLRCSPRSGDLSVYWYQQSLDQGLQFLIQYYNGEERAKGNILERFSAQQFPDLHSELNLSSLELGDSALYFCASSVVEGRRAFFGQGTRLTVV.

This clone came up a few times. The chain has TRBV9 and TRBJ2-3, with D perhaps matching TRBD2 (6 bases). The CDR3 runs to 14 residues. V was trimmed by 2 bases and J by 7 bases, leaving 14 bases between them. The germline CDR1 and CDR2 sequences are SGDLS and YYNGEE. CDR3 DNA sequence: TGTGCCAGCAGCGTCGACGGGAGTCAAAATACGCAGTATTTT. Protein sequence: CASSVDGSQNTQYF.

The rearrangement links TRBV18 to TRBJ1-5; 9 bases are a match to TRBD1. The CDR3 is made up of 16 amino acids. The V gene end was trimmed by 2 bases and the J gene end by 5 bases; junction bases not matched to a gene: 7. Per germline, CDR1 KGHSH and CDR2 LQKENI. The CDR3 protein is CASSPSDRGGHQPQHF. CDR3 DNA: TGTGCCAGCTCACCATCCGACAGGGGGGGGCATCAGCCCCAGCATTTT.

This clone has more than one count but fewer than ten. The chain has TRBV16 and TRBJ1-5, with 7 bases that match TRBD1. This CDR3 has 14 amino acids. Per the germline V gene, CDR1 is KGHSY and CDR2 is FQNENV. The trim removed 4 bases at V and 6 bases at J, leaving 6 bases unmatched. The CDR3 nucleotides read TGTGCCAGCAGCCGACAGGGAAGGGGTCAGCCCCAGCATTTT. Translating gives CASSRQGRGQPQHF.